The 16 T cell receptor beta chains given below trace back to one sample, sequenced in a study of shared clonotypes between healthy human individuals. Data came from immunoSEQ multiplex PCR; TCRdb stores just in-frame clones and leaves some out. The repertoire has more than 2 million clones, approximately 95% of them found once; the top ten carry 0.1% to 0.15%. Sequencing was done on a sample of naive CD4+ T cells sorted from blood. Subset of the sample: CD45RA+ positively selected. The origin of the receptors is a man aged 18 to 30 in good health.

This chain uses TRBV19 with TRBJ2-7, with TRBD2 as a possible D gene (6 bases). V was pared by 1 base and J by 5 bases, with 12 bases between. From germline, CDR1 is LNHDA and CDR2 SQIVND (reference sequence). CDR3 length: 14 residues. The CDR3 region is CASSIAGPGDEQYF. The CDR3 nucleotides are TGTGCCAGTAGTATAGCAGGGCCGGGGGACGAGCAGTACTTC.

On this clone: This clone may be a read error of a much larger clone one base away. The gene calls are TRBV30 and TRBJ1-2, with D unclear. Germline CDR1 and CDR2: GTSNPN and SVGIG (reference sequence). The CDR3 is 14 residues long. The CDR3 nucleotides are TGTGCCTGGAGTGTACCCACTTCTAACTATGGCTACGCCTTC. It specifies CAWSVPTSNYGYAF.

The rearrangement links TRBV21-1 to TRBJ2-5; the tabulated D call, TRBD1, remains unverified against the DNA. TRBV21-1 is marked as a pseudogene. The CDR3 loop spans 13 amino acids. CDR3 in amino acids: CASRTRGHETQYF. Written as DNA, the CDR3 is TGTGCCAGCAGGACCAGGGGACACGAGACCCAGTACTTC.

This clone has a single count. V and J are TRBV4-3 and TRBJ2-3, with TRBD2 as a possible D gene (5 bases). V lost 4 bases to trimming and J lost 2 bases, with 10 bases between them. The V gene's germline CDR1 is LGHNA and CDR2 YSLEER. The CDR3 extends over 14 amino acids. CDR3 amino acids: CASSPSSYTDTQYF. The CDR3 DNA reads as TGCGCCAGCAGCCCTAGCAGCTACACAGATACGCAGTATTTT.

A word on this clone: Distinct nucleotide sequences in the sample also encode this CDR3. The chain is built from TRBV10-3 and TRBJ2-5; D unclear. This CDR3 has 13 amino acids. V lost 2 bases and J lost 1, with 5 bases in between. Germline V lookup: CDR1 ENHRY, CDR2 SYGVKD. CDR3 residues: CAISEGSQETQYF. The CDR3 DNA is TGTGCCATCAGTGAGGGCAGCCAAGAGACCCAGTACTTC.

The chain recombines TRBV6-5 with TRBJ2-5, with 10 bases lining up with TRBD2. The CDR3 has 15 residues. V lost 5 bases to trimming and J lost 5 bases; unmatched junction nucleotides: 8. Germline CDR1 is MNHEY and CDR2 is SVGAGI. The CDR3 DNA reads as TGTGCCAGCAGTGGGGGGACTAGCGTTAGTGAGACCCAGTACTTC. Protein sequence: CASSGGTSVSETQYF.

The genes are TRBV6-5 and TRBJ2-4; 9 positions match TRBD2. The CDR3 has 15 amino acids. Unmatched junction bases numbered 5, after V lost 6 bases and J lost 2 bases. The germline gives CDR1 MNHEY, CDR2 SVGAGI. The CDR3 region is CASSPSGVSKNIQYF. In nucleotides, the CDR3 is TGTGCCAGCAGCCCTAGCGGGGTATCCAAAAACATTCAGTACTTC.

The CDR3 DNA reads as TGTGCCAGCAGTTACGGCACTGAAGCTTTCTTT. Protein product: CASSYGTEAFF. V usage is TRBV27 and J usage is TRBJ1-1, with unresolved D. V lost 4 bases, J lost 4 bases, and 4 bases lay in between. The CDR3 extends over 11 amino acids. Germline-derived CDR1 and CDR2 are MNHEY and SMNVEV (reference sequence).

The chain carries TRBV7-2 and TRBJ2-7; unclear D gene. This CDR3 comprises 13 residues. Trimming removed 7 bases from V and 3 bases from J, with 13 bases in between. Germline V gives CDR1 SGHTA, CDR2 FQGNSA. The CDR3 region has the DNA TGTGCCAGCACCTTGGGTTCCTACTACGAGCAGTACTTC. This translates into CASTLGSYYEQYF.

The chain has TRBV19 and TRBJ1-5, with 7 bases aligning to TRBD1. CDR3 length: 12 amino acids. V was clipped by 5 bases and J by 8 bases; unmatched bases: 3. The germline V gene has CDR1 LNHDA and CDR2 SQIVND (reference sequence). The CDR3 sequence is CASSLQGKPQHF. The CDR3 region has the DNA TGTGCCAGTAGTCTACAGGGGAAGCCCCAGCATTTT.

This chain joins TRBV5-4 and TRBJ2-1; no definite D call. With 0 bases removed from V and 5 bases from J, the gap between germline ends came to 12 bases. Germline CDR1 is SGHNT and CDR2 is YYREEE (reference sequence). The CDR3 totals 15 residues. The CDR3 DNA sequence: TGTGCCAGCAGCTTGGCCCGGGCTTCAAACAATGAGCAGTTCTTC. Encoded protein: CASSLARASNNEQFF. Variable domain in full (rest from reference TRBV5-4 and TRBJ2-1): ETGVTQSPTHLIKTRGQQVTLRCSSQSGHNTVSWYQQALGQGPQFIFQYYREEENGRGNFPPRFSGLQFPNYSSELNVNALELDDSALYLCASSLARASNNEQFFGPGTRLTVL.

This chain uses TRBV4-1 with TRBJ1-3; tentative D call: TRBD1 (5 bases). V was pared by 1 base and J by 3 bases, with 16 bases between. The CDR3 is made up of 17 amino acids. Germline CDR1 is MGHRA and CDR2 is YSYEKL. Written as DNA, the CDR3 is TGCGCCAGCAGCCAAGGACGAGGGACCAGAGGTGGAAACACCATATATTTT. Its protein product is CASSQGRGTRGGNTIYF.

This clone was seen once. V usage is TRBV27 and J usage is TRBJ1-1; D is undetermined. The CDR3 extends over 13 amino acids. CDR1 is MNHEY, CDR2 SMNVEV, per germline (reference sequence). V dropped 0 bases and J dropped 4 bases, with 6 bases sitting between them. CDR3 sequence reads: CASSLSGSTEAFF. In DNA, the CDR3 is TGTGCCAGCAGTTTATCGGGGAGCACTGAAGCTTTCTTT.

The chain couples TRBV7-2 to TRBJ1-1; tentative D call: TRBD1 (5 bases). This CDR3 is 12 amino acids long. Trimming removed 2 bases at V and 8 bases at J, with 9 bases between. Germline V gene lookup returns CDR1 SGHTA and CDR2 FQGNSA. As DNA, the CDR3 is TGTGCCAGCAGCTTAAGGCAGGGCGAAGCTTTCTTT. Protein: CASSLRQGEAFF.

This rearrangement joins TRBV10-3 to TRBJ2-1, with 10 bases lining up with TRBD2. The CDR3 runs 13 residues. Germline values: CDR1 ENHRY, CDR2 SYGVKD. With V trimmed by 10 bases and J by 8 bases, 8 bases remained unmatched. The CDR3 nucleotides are TGTGCCACCTTCAGCGGGGGGGCCTATGAGCAGTTCTTC. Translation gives CATFSGGAYEQFF.

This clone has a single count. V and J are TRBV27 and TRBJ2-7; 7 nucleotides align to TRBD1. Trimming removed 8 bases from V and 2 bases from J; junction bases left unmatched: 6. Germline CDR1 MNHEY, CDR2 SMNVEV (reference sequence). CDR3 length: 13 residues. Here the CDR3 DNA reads TGTGCCAGCGGACCCGACAGGGCCTACGAGCAGTACTTC. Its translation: CASGPDRAYEQYF.